A single count supports the clone carrying this TCR beta chain. Its antigen is undetermined. These data are taken from a study of read filtering for tumor transcriptome and immune sequencing. Study-level background: Transcriptome libraries were built from DNase-treated RNA. Findings of the study overall: Correlation between methods rose after single-read clonotypes were removed.

Molecular barcoded adaptors covering alpha/delta and beta/gamma chains were used on about 0.4 ug RNA. Each CDR3 protein gets one entry after TCRdb re-called the reads with MiXCR. The profile shows tens of thousands of distinct CDR3 sequences, approximately 18% of them singletons. The germline CDR1 and CDR2 sequences are LNHDA and SQIVND (reference sequence). This CDR3 has 13 residues. V was clipped by 5 bases and J by 8 bases, with 13 bases between them. This sequence was found in a donor aged 40 or older with multiple myeloma. This chain joins TRBV19 and TRBJ2-1; no clear D gene. The sequencing sample was made of a population of CD138-negative cells sorted from bone marrow. This CDR3 reads CASSLVGEDEQFF. The DNA for the CDR3 is TGTGCCAGTAGTCTCGTCGGTGAGGATGAGCAGTTCTTC.